This T cell receptor (beta chain) was captured by sequencing in a study of T cell clones after liver transplantation. This CDR3 has 14 residues. The V gene's germline CDR1 is SGHNT and CDR2 YENEEA. V lost 1 base and J lost 6; bases outside the gene matches: 2. Produced via immunoSEQ multiplex PCR; TCRdb's table is partial and in-frame only. The sample contains 60,000 or so clones, roughly two thirds of which appear only once. This sequence was found in a human donor who received a liver transplant. Material: CD4+ T cells from blood, obtained before liver transplant. The genes are TRBV11-3 and TRBJ2-1, with TRBD2 matching over 8 bases. The CDR3 sequence is CASSLGLAFNEQFF. As DNA, the CDR3 is TGTGCCAGCAGCTTAGGACTAGCGTTCAATGAGCAGTTCTTC.